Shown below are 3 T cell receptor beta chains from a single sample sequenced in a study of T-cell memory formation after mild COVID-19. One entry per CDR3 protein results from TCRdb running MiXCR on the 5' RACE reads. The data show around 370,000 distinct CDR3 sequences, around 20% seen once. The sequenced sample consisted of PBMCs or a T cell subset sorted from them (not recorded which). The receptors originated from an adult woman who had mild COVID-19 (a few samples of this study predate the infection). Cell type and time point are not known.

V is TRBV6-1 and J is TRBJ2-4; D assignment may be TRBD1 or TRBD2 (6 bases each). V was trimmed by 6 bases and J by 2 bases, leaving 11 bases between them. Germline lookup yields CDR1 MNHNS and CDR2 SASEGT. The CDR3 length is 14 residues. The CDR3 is CASSQGGSKNIQYF. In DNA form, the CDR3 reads TGTGCCAGCAGCCAAGGGGGGTCCAAAAACATTCAGTACTTC.

CDR3 region: CATSDPARGSKGGELFF. The CDR3 bases are TGTGCCACCAGTGACCCTGCCCGAGGGTCCAAGGGCGGGGAGCTGTTTTTT. V is TRBV24-1 and J is TRBJ2-2, with a weak D call TRBD2 (5 bases). The V gene lost 4 bases and the J gene lost 7 bases, with 21 bases spanning the gap. CDR3 length equals 17 residues. Germline V gives CDR1 KGHDR, CDR2 SFDVKD.

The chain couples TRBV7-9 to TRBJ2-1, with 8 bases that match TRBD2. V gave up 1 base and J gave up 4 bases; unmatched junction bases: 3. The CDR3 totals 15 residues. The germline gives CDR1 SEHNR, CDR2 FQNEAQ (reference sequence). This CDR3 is CASSLGTSMYNEQFF. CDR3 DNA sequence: TGTGCCAGCAGCTTAGGGACTAGCATGTACAATGAGCAGTTCTTC.